Below are 2 T cell receptor beta chains sequenced from a single sample in a study of OX40 agonist ivuxolimab in advanced cancers. Assay: immunoSEQ multiplex PCR; the TCRdb copy retains only in-frame clones and omits some. This table has tens of thousands of clones, 80% to 90% appearing once. The sample was CD4+ or CD8+ T cells sorted from blood, taken in a trial of the OX40 agonist ivuxolimab. These receptors were collected from an adult with an advanced solid tumor such as melanoma, head and neck, liver or kidney cancer.

The chain is built from TRBV19 and TRBJ2-7; TRBD2 matches 7 bases. The germline CDR1 and CDR2 sequences are LNHDA and SQIVND (reference sequence). The CDR3 spans 16 residues. The J segment lost 2 bases and the V segment lost 6 bases, leaving 13 bases of the junction unmatched. CDR3 DNA: TGTGCCAGTAGGGGAGTGGGGACTAATAAAGCCTACGAGCAGTACTTC. Translation gives CASRGVGTNKAYEQYF.

The V gene is TRBV5-1, the J gene TRBJ2-3; 15 bases agree with TRBD2. This CDR3 has 17 amino acids. With V trimmed by 4 bases and J by 4 bases, 7 bases remained unmatched. Germline V CDR1 and CDR2: SGHRS, YFSETQ. As DNA, the CDR3 is TGCGCCAGCAGCCCCGGGACTAGCGGGAGGTGGTCAGATACGCAGTATTTT. Encoded protein: CASSPGTSGRWSDTQYF. Drawing the rest from reference TRBV5-1 and TRBJ2-3, the complete variable domain is KAGVTQTPRYLIKTRGQQVTLSCSPISGHRSVSWYQQTPGQGLQFLFEYFSETQRNKGNFPGRFSGRQFSNSRSEMNVSTLELGDSALYLCASSPGTSGRWSDTQYFGPGTRLTVL.